This TCR beta chain was captured by sequencing in a study of radiation and T cells in renal cell carcinoma. Clones were read by immunoSEQ multiplex PCR, and TCRdb kept only the in-frame ones, dropping some. The data hold 150,000 or so clones, with about 87% observed a single time. Germline CDR1 and CDR2: SEHNR and FQNEAQ (reference sequence). The V segment lost 4 bases and the J segment 7 bases; nucleotides outside the gene matches: 3. The CDR3 is 13 residues long. This clone has a handful of counts. The time point was: baseline pretreatment blood. Specified treatment: 15 Gy SBRT to primary tumor, nephrectomy 4 weeks later.

This receptor was identified in a woman aged 65 to 85 with renal cell carcinoma. This chain joins TRBV7-9 and TRBJ2-1; the match to TRBD2 covers 8 bases. The sample here was blood, taken from a patient whose treatment included radiotherapy and nephrectomy. Here the CDR3 reads CASSSSGGNEQFF. CDR3 bases: TGTGCCAGCAGCTCCTCGGGAGGGAATGAGCAGTTCTTC.